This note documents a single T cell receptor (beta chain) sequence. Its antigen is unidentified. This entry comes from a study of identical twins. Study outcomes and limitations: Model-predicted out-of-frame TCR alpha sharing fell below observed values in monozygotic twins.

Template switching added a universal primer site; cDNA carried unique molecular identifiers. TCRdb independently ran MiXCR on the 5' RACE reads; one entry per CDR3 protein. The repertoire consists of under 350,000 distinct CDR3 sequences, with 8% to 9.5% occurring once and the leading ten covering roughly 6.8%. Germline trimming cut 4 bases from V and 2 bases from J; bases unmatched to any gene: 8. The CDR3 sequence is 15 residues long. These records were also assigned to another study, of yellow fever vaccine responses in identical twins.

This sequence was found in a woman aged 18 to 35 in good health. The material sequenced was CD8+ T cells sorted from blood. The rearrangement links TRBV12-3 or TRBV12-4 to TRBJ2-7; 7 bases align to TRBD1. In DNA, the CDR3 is TGTGCCAGCAGTTCTCCAACACAGGGGACCTACGAGCAGTACTTC. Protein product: CASSSPTQGTYEQYF.